A selection of T cell receptor beta chains follows, all from one sample in a study of CXCR3-negative and CXCR3-positive naive CD8 T cells. Each CDR3 protein gets one entry in TCRdb, which reprocessed the 5' RACE reads and gives no DNA. This table lists 45,000 to 65,000 distinct CDR3 sequences. Sequencing used naive CXCR3- CD8+ T cells from blood. These receptors were collected from a human donor in good health. Some clones in this sample may be carry-over from other donors' samples. Each CDR3 is given with its conserved first and last residue. Clone size is given for some rows only: seen once, a few or many times, or a class if the clone is expanded.

j_call,v_call,clone_size,cdr3_aa
TRBJ2-3,TRBV11-2,-,CASSSVGDTQYF
TRBJ2-7,TRBV12-3/TRBV12-4,-,CASSLTGNHEQYF
TRBJ2-2,TRBV29-1,-,CSVGVRGTNTGELFF
TRBJ2-3,TRBV12-3/TRBV12-4,-,CATRDLHTDTQYF
TRBJ2-7,TRBV7-2,-,CASSPSDYEQYF
TRBJ2-2,TRBV20-1,-,CSAQHTSGRGVTGELFF
TRBJ1-1,TRBV18,-,CASSPRDRFTEAFF
TRBJ2-1,TRBV6-5,-,CASSYSEQGPKFF
TRBJ2-2,TRBV5-1,-,CASSLKQGNTGELFF
TRBJ1-5,TRBV28,-,CASSFSLAARQPQHF
TRBJ2-7,TRBV29-1,-,CSVEQGGDYEQYF
TRBJ2-1,TRBV12-3/TRBV12-4,-,CASSPPGQVPYNEQFF
TRBJ2-1,TRBV11-3,-,CASSLGGVAYNEQFF
TRBJ1-2,TRBV10-3,-,CAISAGGATVGYTF
TRBJ2-1,TRBV12-3/TRBV12-4,-,CASTWGSYNEQFF
TRBJ1-3,TRBV10-3,-,CAISDSGRNTIYF
TRBJ1-2,TRBV30,-,CAWSRDGGYTF
TRBJ1-1,TRBV29-1,-,CSVDGEGVDTEAFF
TRBJ2-1,TRBV6-6,-,CASSYSWQRSYNEQFF
TRBJ2-3,TRBV23-1,-,CASSQSEISTDTQYF
TRBJ1-2,TRBV21-1,-,CASSKARDPDRPQDYGYTF
TRBJ2-1,TRBV4-1,-,CASSQVQSLAGVGNEQFF
TRBJ2-3,TRBV29-1,-,CSVSDRSTDTQYF
TRBJ2-5,TRBV7-2,-,CASSEGLAVKDRETQYF
TRBJ2-3,TRBV18,medium-sized,CASSPSIGTDTQYF
TRBJ2-2,TRBV29-1,-,CSVYQSNTGELFF
TRBJ2-6,TRBV2,-,CASSEVGSSGANVLTF
TRBJ2-2,TRBV3-1,-,CASSHDNRWELFF
TRBJ1-2,TRBV29-1,-,CSVEEQGTINYGYTF
TRBJ1-1,TRBV6-5,-,CASSYAGGMSSFF
TRBJ2-2,TRBV29-1,-,CSVEEASGSRFQTGELFF
TRBJ2-1,TRBV29-1,-,CSGAGLSGGNEQFF
TRBJ2-1,TRBV24-1,-,CATSDFRDTRPNEQFF
TRBJ2-5,TRBV30,-,CAWSGEAQETQYF
TRBJ2-4,TRBV13,-,CASSSPGQIAKNIQYF
TRBJ2-7,TRBV28,-,CASSPLGQGSYEQYF
TRBJ2-2,TRBV19,-,CASTTKPGRGSIIGELFF
TRBJ2-6,TRBV29-1,-,CSVEDVGGANVLTF
TRBJ1-5,TRBV15,-,CATSRDLGVNQPQHF
TRBJ2-7,TRBV29-1,-,CSAQGATAYEQYF
TRBJ2-6,TRBV6-6,-,CASSQYSGANVLTF
TRBJ2-7,TRBV12-3/TRBV12-4,-,CASSFLGQISSYEQYF
TRBJ2-7,TRBV25-1,medium-sized,CASGSDTTYEQYF
TRBJ2-2,TRBV28,-,CASSQSGELFF
TRBJ2-1,TRBV2,-,CASRGTLYNEQFF
TRBJ2-7,TRBV12-3/TRBV12-4,-,CASSLGWKDYEQYF
TRBJ2-1,TRBV12-2,-,CASRPDQTYDNEQFF
TRBJ1-1,TRBV12-3/TRBV12-4,-,CASRQGSRQGGTEAFF
TRBJ1-1,TRBV6-5,-,CASSYSRQEAFF
TRBJ2-3,TRBV29-1,-,CSVDGVAGEFNTQYF
TRBJ2-7,TRBV27,-,CASRPTSVAYEQYF
TRBJ2-7,TRBV29-1,-,CSVESDRESYEQYF
TRBJ2-1,TRBV12-3/TRBV12-4,-,CASTPGGILNEQFF
TRBJ1-1,TRBV29-1,-,CSVVSRDRGRDYTEAFF